The next 8 T cell receptor beta chains were all read from a single sample in a study of beta chain features in type 1 diabetes. Since all of the isolated RNA was reverse transcribed, expressed TCRB transcripts were what got sequenced. Clones were sequenced by immunoSEQ multiplex PCR, and TCRdb holds only the in-frame ones, with some missing. The sample holds 200,000 to 250,000 clones, about 63% seen once. What was sequenced was naive CD4+ T cells from blood. The source is a young man in good health.

The rearrangement joins TRBV25-1 to TRBJ2-1; D is unresolved. The CDR3 extends over 14 amino acids. The V and J ends lost 1 base and 10 bases respectively, with 14 bases between them. Germline CDR1 MGHDK, CDR2 SYGVNS. CDR3 nucleotide sequence: TGTGCCAGCAGTGAATCAGCCTGGCCTGACGAGCAGTTCTTC. Translation: CASSESAWPDEQFF.

This chain links TRBV7-2 with TRBJ2-4; no reliable D call. Germline CDR1 reads SGHTA; CDR2 reads FQGNSA. V gave up 1 base and J gave up 0 bases, with 7 bases separating them. CDR3 length: 15 amino acids. The CDR3 reads CASSLVPLAKNIQYF. The CDR3 bases are TGTGCCAGCAGCTTAGTCCCATTAGCCAAAAACATTCAGTACTTC. Drawing the rest from reference TRBV7-2 and TRBJ2-4, the complete variable domain is GAGVSQSPSNKVTEKGKDVELRCDPISGHTALYWYRQSLGQGLEFLIYFQGNSAPDKSGLPSDRFSAERTGGSVSTLTIQRTQQEDSAVYLCASSLVPLAKNIQYFGAGTRLSVL.

Regarding this clone: The sample carries other DNA sequences with the same CDR3. The V and J genes are TRBV30 and TRBJ2-4; no clear D. Trimming pared 0 bases from V and 7 bases from J, leaving 7 bases between. Germline CDR1 reads GTSNPN; CDR2 reads SVGIG (reference sequence). This CDR3 is built from 12 residues. The CDR3 bases are TGTGCCTGGAGTGTGGGAAAGAACATTCAGTACTTC. Its translation is CAWSVGKNIQYF.

This chain connects TRBV7-2 to TRBJ2-1; possibly TRBD1 or TRBD2 for D (5 bases each). The length of the CDR3 is 16 residues. V gave up 1 base and J gave up 2 bases, with 12 bases separating them. Germline-derived CDR1 and CDR2 are SGHTA and FQGNSA. In DNA form, the CDR3 reads TGTGCCAGCAGCTTAGTCGGGGCGGCCACCTACAATGAGCAGTTCTTC. Translation: CASSLVGAATYNEQFF.

This clone was seen once. J is TRBJ2-7 and V is TRBV7-2, with TRBD1 matching over 8 bases. The CDR3 runs to 15 residues. V was clipped by 1 base and J by 5 bases; unmatched bases: 7. Germline-derived CDR1 and CDR2 are SGHTA and FQGNSA. DNA of the CDR3: TGTGCCAGCAGCTTAGTGGGTCAGGGGGCGGACGAGCAGTACTTC. It encodes CASSLVGQGADEQYF.

V is TRBV30 and J is TRBJ2-1, with a weak D call TRBD2 (6 bases). Germline loops: CDR1 GTSNPN, CDR2 SVGIG (reference sequence). The V end lost 3 bases, the J end lost 0 bases, and 18 bases lay between the germline ends. The CDR3 extends over 17 amino acids. The CDR3 nucleotides are TGTGCCTGGAGACCCGCCCGGGGGTTGAGCTCCTACAATGAGCAGTTCTTC. This gives the protein CAWRPARGLSSYNEQFF.

This clone has more than one count but fewer than ten. The chain carries TRBV29-1 and TRBJ2-3, with D maybe TRBD2 (6 bases). Germline V gives CDR1 SQVTM, CDR2 ANQGSEA. The germline V and J ends were trimmed by 3 bases and 6 bases, with 10 bases remaining between them. The CDR3 has 12 amino acids. The CDR3 DNA is TGCAGCGTTGATGCGGAGGGGGATACGCAGTATTTT. This gives the protein CSVDAEGDTQYF.

This clone was found a few times. The J gene is TRBJ2-3, the V gene TRBV30, with 9 bases that match TRBD2. Germline V gives CDR1 GTSNPN, CDR2 SVGIG (reference sequence). This CDR3 spans 18 amino acids. V lost 3 bases, J lost 0 bases, and 13 bases stayed unmatched. CDR3 sequence reads: CAWSLERASGVSTDTQYF. Here the CDR3 DNA reads TGTGCCTGGAGCCTAGAGAGGGCTAGCGGGGTTAGCACAGATACGCAGTATTTT.